The entry that follows covers one T cell receptor beta chain sequence. The sample is drawn from a study of blood T cell repertoires in COVID-19. Study-wide context: The United States, Italy and Spain provided the acute and convalescent COVID-19 samples. Sample material is recorded as cDNA or gDNA derived from T cells, B-cell-depleted T cells, or PBMCs.

The repertoire was sequenced with immunoSEQ multiplex PCR; TCRdb's copy has only in-frame clones and lacks some. Of some 110,000 clones listed, approximately 74% are singletons. The length of the CDR3 is 16 residues. V gave up 3 bases and J gave up 8 bases; unmatched junction bases: 11. CDR1 is SGHAT and CDR2 is FQNNGV in the germline V gene. The V gene is TRBV11-2, the J gene TRBJ2-1; 9 bases line up with TRBD1. The sequence was collected from a man older than 75 with COVID-19, enrolled during active disease. The specimen was peripheral blood. CDR3 protein: CASSLAPGTGIDEQFF. Written as DNA, the CDR3 is TGTGCCAGCAGCTTGGCTCCCGGGACAGGGATCGATGAGCAGTTCTTC.